This T cell receptor (beta chain) was sequenced during a study of T cell responses to AZD1222 COVID-19 vaccine. Across the study: Timing groups of about 4 and about 12 weeks for second doses were pooled. Study-level results: Among AZD1222 vaccinees, only six were seropositive at baseline. White British ancestry dominated among donors, who included more females, and clonal diversity was possibly underestimated.

Details on this clone: The antigen remains unidentified.

Assay used: immunoSEQ multiplex PCR; TCRdb lists only in-frame clones, some missing. This sample yields tens of thousands of clones, of which more than 85% are seen a single time; roughly a sixth belongs to the top ten. Germline V CDR1 and CDR2: LNHNV, YYDKDF (reference sequence). The CDR3 spans 17 residues. Trimming left V 0 bases short and J 1 base short, with 12 bases between. The rearrangement links TRBV15 to TRBJ2-2, with D tentatively TRBD1 or TRBD2 (5 bases each). The sequence was obtained from an adult in good health. Specimen: peripheral blood, collected on day 0 of AZD1222 vaccination. The CDR3, as DNA: TGTGCCACCAGCAGAGATCCCGGTGGGGGGAACACCGGGGAGCTGTTTTTT. Amino acid sequence: CATSRDPGGGNTGELFF.